The source of this T cell receptor beta chain is a study of vaccination effects on CD4 cells after COVID-19. As for this clone: Its antigen remains unknown.

Sequencing followed a ViraFEST assay step that expanded antigen-specific CD4+ T cells with viral peptide pools. Following 10 days of culture, CD4+ T cells were isolated. BNT162b2 vaccine or mRNA-1273 vaccine was given to participants in two doses. Profiling relied on immunoSEQ multiplex PCR, and the TCRdb table lists in-frame clones only, not all of them. The sample lists about 59,000 clones, around 78% occurring once. The CDR3 consists of 13 residues. Trimming stripped 4 bases from V and 7 bases from J, with 11 bases between. CDR1 is SGHDT and CDR2 is YYEEEE in the germline V gene. The receptor was isolated from a human donor who received a COVID-19 vaccine. Sequences were derived from CD4+ T cells from PBMCs cultured with HCoV-OC43 spike peptides, sampled after COVID-19 vaccination. The subset is: HCoV-OC43 spike overlapping peptide pool stimulation. The rearrangement uses TRBV5-6 and TRBJ1-4; possibly TRBD1 for D (5 bases). The CDR3 sequence: CASSGTTPEKLFF. CDR3 nucleotide sequence: TGTGCCAGCAGCGGGACTACCCCTGAAAAACTGTTTTTT.